This T cell receptor beta chain was identified in a study of shared T cell receptors in the human thymus. TCRdb keeps only in-frame clones here, not all; method: immunoSEQ multiplex PCR. The sample carries roughly 700,000 clones, around 87% recorded once. The V and J ends lost 4 bases and 8 bases, in that order; junction bases with no gene match: 7. Germline V gene lookup returns CDR1 SEHNR and CDR2 FQNEAQ (reference sequence). This CDR3 has 14 amino acids. These data were also filed under a second study, of human thymus T cells.

The clonotype was recovered from a boy in the first two years of life with a congenital heart defect. This rearrangement joins TRBV7-9 to TRBJ2-4, with 8 bases that match TRBD1. Sequences were obtained from thymocytes. The CDR3 bases are TGTGCCAGCAGCTCAGGGGGCTGGGGGGACATTCAGTACTTC. It encodes CASSSGGWGDIQYF.